In this sample, the clone carrying this T cell receptor (beta chain) turned up a few times. Its cognate antigen is unknown. The assay was immunoSEQ multiplex PCR, and TCRdb's table has in-frame clones only and misses some. Of over 25,000 clones listed, under 85% were seen once; the top ten hold roughly 33%. This sample was taken from a study of PD-1 blockade in classical Hodgkin lymphoma. Overall study findings and caveats: Complete responders matched newly diagnosed patients in baseline diversity.

Every one of the patients relapsed after autologous stem cell transplantation (brentuximab vedotin exposure was variable). The CDR3 loop spans 14 amino acids. Looked up from germline, CDR1 is SGHTA and CDR2 is FQGNSA. V lost 1 base, J lost 6 bases, and 12 bases lay in between. This TCR was sampled from a human donor with classical Hodgkin lymphoma. The chain is built from TRBV7-2 and TRBJ1-1; D perhaps matches TRBD1 (5 bases). The specimen was peripheral blood mononuclear cells (PBMCs), collected before the second cycle of nivolumab. For the CDR3, the DNA is TGTGCCAGCAGCTTAGAAGCCTCGGGGCCTGAAGCTTTCTTT. Translating it yields CASSLEASGPEAFF.